This TCR beta chain was profiled in a study of T cells after yellow fever vaccination. Comments on this clonotype: Its antigen remains unknown.

Template switching with 5'RACE generated the TCR cDNA and added a universal primer site and UMIs. TCRdb itself ran the 5' RACE reads through MiXCR, one entry per CDR3 protein. The sample has 500,000 to 650,000 distinct CDR3 sequences, roughly an eighth seen once. Study results and caveats: The booster response re-showed most primary clones: approximately 95% CD4, approximately 90% CD8. Only a small proportion of the clonotypes turned up in both the CD4 and the CD8 compartments, likely arising from convergent recombination.

The germline gives CDR1 SGHRS, CDR2 YFSETQ. This CDR3 has 14 residues. V shed 0 bases and J shed 4 bases, with 10 bases lying between them. The gene calls are TRBV5-1 and TRBJ2-5; no clear D. Sequenced here: PBMCs, sampled on the day of the yellow fever booster vaccination. The TCR originated in a man aged 25 to 45 who received the YFV17D yellow fever vaccine. CDR3 sequence (DNA): TGCGCCAGCAGCTTGGTCGGGTATATAGAGACCCAGTACTTC. This sequence encodes CASSLVGYIETQYF.